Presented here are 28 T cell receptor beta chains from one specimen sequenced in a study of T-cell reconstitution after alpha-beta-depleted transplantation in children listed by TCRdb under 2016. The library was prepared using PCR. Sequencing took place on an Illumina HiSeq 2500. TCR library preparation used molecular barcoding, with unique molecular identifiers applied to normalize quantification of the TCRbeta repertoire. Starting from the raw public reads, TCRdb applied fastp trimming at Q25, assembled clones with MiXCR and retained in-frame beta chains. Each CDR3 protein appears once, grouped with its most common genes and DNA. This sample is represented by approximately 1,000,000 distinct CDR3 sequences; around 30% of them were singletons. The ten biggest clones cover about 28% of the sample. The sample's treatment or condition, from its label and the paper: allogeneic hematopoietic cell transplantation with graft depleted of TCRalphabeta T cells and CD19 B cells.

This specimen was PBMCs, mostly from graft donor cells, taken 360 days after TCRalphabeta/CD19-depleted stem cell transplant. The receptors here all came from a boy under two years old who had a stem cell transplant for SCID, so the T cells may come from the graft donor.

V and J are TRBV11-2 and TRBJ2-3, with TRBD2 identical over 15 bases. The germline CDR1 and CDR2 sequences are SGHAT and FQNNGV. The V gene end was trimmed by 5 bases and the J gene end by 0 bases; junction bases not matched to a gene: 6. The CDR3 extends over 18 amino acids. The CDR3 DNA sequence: TGTGCCAGCAGCACCCGGGGACTAGCGGGGGGAAGCACAGATACGCAGTATTTT. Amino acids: CASSTRGLAGGSTDTQYF.

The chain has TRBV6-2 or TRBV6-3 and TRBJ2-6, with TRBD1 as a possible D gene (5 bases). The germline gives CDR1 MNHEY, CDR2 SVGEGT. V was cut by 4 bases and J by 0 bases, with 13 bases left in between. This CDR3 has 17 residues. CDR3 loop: CASSSRALPSGANVLTF. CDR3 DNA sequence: TGTGCCAGCAGTTCCAGGGCCCTCCCCTCTGGGGCCAACGTCCTGACTTTC.

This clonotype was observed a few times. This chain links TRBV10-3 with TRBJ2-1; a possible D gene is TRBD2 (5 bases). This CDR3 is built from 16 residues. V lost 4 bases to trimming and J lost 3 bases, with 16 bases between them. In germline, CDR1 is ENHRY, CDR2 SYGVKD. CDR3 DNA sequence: TGTGCCATCAGTGCGAGGAGGCGCGGTGACTACAATGAGCAGTTCTTC. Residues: CAISARRRGDYNEQFF.

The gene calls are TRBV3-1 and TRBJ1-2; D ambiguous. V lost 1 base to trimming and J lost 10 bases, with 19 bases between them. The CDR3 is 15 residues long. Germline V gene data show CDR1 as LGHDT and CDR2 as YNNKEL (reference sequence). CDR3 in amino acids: CASSQVRQAVNAYTF. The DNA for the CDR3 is TGTGCCAGCAGCCAAGTTAGGCAGGCGGTGAATGCCTACACCTTC.

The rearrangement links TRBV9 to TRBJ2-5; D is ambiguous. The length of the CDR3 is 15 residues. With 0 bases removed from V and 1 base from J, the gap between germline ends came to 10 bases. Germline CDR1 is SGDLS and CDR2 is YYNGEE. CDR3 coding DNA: TGTGCCAGCAGCGTAGCCGACACTTCCCAAGAGACCCAGTACTTC. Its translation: CASSVADTSQETQYF.

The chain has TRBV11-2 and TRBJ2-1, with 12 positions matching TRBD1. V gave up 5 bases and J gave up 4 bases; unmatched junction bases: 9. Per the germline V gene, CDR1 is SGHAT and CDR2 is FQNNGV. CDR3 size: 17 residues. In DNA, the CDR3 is TGTGCCAGCAGCGTGGGACAGGGGGCCTTAACATACAATGAGCAGTTCTTC. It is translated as CASSVGQGALTYNEQFF. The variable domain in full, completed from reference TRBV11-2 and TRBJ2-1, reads EAGVAQSPRYKIIEKRQSVAFWCNPISGHATLYWYQQILGQGPKLLIQFQNNGVVDDSQLPKDRFSAERLKGVDSTLKIQPAKLEDSAVYLCASSVGQGALTYNEQFFGPGTRLTVL.

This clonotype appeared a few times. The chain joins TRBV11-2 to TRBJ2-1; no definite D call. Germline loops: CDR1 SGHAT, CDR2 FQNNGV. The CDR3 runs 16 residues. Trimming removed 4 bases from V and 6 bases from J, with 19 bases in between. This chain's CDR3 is CASSYYGGPSGNEQFF. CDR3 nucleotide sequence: TGTGCCAGCAGCTATTATGGCGGTCCCAGTGGCAATGAGCAGTTCTTC.

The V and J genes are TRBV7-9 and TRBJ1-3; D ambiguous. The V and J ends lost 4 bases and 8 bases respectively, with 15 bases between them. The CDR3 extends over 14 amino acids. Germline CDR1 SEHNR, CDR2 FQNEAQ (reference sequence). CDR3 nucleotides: TGTGCCAGCAGCTCCTCAATACCTGAGGACACCATATATTTT. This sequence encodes CASSSSIPEDTIYF.

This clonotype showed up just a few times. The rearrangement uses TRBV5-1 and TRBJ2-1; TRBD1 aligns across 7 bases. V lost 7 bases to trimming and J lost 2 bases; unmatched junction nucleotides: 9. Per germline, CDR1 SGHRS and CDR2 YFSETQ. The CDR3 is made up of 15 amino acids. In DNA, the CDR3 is TGCGCCAGCGGTAGACAGGGAGCGACCTACAATGAGCAGTTCTTC. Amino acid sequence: CASGRQGATYNEQFF.

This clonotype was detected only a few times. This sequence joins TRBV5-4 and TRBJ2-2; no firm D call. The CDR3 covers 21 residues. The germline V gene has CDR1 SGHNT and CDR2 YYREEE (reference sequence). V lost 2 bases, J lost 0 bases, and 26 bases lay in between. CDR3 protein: CASSFLGSQLPSSPNTGELFF. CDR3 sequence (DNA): TGTGCCAGCAGCTTCCTCGGCAGCCAGCTCCCATCCTCCCCGAACACCGGGGAGCTGTTTTTT. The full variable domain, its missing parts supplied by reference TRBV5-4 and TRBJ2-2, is ETGVTQSPTHLIKTRGQQVTLRCSSQSGHNTVSWYQQALGQGPQFIFQYYREEENGRGNFPPRFSGLQFPNYSSELNVNALELDDSALYLCASSFLGSQLPSSPNTGELFFGEGSRLTVL.

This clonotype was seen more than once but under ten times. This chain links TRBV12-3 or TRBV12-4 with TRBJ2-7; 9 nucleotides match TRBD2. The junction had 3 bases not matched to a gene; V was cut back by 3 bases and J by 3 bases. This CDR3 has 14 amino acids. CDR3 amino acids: CASSFSGGYYEQYF. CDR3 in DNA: TGTGCCAGCAGTTTTAGCGGGGGCTACTACGAGCAGTACTTC.

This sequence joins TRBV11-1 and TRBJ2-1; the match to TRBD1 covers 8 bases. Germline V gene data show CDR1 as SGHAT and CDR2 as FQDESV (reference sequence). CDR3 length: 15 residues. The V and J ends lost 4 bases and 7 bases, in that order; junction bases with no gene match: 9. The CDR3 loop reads CASSSGQGGWNEQFF. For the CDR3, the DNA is TGTGCCAGCAGCTCAGGACAGGGAGGTTGGAATGAGCAGTTCTTC.

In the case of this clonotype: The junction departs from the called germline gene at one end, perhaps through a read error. CDR3: CASRYYTHNYEQYF. The CDR3 nucleotides read TGTGCCAGCAGATACTATACTCACAACTACGAGCAGTACTTC. The V and J genes are TRBV6-2 or TRBV6-3 and TRBJ2-7; D is ambiguous. This CDR3 region has 14 residues. Per germline, CDR1 MNHEY and CDR2 SVGEGT.

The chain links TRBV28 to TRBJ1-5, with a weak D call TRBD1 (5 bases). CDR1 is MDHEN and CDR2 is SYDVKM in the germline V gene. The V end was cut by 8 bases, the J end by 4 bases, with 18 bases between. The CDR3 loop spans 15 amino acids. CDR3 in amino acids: CASLHMTVGNQPQHF. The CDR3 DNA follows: TGTGCCAGCTTGCACATGACAGTTGGGAATCAGCCCCAGCATTTT. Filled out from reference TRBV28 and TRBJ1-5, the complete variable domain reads DVKVTQSSRYLVKRTGEKVFLECVQDMDHENMFWYRQDPGLGLRLIYFSYDVKMKEKGDIPEGYSVSREKKERFSLILESASTNQTSMYLCASLHMTVGNQPQHFGDGTRLSIL.

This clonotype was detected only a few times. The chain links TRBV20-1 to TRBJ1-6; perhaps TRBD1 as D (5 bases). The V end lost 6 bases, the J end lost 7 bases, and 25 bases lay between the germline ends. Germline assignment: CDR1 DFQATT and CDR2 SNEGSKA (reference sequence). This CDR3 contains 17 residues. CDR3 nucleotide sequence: TGCAGTGCCCCATCCCCCGTTCCTGGCAGGGCCAATTCACCCCTCCACTTT. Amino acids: CSAPSPVPGRANSPLHF.

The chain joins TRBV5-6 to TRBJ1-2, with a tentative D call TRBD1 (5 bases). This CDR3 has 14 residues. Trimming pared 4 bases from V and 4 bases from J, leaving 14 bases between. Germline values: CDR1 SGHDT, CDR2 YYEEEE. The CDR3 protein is CASSKGPAVYGYTF. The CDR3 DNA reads TGTGCCAGCAGCAAGGGACCGGCGGTCTATGGCTACACCTTC.

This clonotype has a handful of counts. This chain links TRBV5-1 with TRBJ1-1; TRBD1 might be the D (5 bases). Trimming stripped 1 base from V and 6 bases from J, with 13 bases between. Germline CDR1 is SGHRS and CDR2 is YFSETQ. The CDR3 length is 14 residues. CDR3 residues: CASSLRGGGAEAFF. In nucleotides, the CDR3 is TGCGCCAGCAGCTTGAGGGGCGGAGGAGCTGAAGCTTTCTTT.

CDR3 amino acids: CASSLGLKNRDTQYF. The DNA for the CDR3 is TGCGCCAGCAGCCTGGGATTGAAAAATAGAGATACGCAGTATTTT. The chain employs TRBV5-1 and TRBJ2-3; D gene ambiguous. V shed 4 bases and J shed 5 bases, with 17 bases lying between them. The length of the CDR3 is 15 residues. Germline CDR1 and CDR2: SGHRS and YFSETQ.

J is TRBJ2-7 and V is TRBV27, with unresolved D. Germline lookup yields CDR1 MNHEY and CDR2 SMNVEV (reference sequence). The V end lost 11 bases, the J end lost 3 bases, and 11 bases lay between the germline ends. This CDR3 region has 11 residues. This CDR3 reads CAGRNGYEQYF. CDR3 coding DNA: TGTGCCGGTCGTAACGGCTACGAGCAGTACTTC.

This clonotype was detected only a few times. CDR3: CASSPRQYSAEAFF. As DNA, the CDR3 is TGTGCCAGCAGCCCACGACAGTATAGCGCTGAAGCTTTCTTT. The gene calls are TRBV25-1 and TRBJ1-1, with D maybe TRBD1 (5 bases). Trimming removed 6 bases from V and 6 bases from J, with 17 bases in between. This CDR3 spans 14 amino acids. Germline V CDR1 and CDR2: MGHDK, SYGVNS.

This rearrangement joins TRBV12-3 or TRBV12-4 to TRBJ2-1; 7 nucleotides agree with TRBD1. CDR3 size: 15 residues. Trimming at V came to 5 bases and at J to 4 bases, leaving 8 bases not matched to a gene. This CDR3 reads CASSPQGRTYNEQFF. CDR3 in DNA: TGTGCCAGCAGTCCACAGGGGCGGACTTACAATGAGCAGTTCTTC.

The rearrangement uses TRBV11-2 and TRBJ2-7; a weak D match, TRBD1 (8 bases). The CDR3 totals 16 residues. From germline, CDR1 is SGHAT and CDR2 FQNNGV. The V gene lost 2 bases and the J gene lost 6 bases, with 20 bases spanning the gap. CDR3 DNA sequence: TGTGCCAGCAGCTTATACAGGGGGGGCAGGGGAATCGAGCAGTACTTC. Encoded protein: CASSLYRGGRGIEQYF.

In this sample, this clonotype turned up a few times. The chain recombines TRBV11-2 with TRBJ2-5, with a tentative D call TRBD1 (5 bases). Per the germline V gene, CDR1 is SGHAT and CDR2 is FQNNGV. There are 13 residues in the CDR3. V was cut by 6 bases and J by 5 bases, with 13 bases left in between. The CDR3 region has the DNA TGTGCCAGCAGTTGGTCAGGGCTGGAGACCCAGTACTTC. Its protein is CASSWSGLETQYF.

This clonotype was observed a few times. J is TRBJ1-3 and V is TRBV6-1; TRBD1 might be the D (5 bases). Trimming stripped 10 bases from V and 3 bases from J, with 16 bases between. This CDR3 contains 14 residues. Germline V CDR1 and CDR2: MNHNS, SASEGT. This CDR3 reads CAIGRGEGGNTIYF. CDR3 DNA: TGTGCCATCGGGAGGGGCGAAGGTGGAAACACCATATATTTT.

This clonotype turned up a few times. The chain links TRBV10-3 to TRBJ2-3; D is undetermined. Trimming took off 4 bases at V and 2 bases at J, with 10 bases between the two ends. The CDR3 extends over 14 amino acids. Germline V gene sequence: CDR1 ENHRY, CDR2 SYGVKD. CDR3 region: CAISAQEITDTQYF. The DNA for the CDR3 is TGTGCCATCAGTGCTCAGGAGATCACAGATACGCAGTATTTT.

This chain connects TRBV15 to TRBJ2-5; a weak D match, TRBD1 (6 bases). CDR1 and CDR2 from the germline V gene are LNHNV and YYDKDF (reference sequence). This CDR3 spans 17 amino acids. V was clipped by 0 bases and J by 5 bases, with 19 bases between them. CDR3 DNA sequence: TGTGCCACCAGCAGAGACGGAGAAGGCAGGGGTGGGGAGACCCAGTACTTC. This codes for CATSRDGEGRGGETQYF.

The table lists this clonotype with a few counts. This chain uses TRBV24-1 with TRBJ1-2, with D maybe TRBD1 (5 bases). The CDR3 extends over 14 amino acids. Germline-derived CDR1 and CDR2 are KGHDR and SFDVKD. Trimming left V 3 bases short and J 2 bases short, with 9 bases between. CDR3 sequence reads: CATSDTRGNYGYTF. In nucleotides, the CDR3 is TGTGCCACCAGTGATACGAGGGGAAACTATGGCTACACCTTC.

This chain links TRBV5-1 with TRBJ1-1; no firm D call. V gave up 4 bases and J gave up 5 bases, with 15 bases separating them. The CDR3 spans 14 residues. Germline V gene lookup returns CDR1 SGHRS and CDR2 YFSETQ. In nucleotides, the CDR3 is TGCGCCAGCAGCCCGGGGTCTCTGGGGACTGAAGCTTTCTTT. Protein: CASSPGSLGTEAFF.